The entry below describes one T cell receptor beta chain. The clone's antigen remains unknown. Base qualities were left out, and no much larger clone turns up one base away. The record originates from a study of cytomegalovirus exposure and HLA in healthy donors (dated by TCRdb to the late 2010s). In terms of the full investigation: According to a later analysis, one platform produced both the roughly 110 validation repertoires and the 550 to 800 repertoires of the first cohort. The aim of the study was to test whether cataloging public T cell receptors could identify signatures of past pathogen exposure. In addition to the first cohort of roughly 670 subjects, a separate validation cohort of 100 to 150 different subjects was used. The study combined high-throughput TCR immunosequencing, statistical association of individual TCRs with disease status, and machine learning to predict cytomegalovirus infection status. Beyond this particular receptor, the publication reports: While some public TCRs were present in many individuals, most TCR sequences turned up only very rarely across donors. The classifier was reported to diagnose cytomegalovirus status with high specificity and sensitivity in both the original cohort and the validation cohort. The authors suggested that the approach could potentially be generalized to other disease states and immunological phenotypes. All 130 or so repertoires were used to score co-occurrence in the validation cohort in a later analysis, because that analysis had no HLA typing for the cohort. Three of the identified cytomegalovirus-associated TCR beta chains were confirmed in vitro to be specific for cytomegalovirus antigens. The study gave a list of 150 to 200 TCR beta chains associated with cytomegalovirus. A later analysis found that TCRs clustered in the first cohort also tended to co-occur in the 95 to 150 validation repertoires, with approximately 94% of cluster scores above 0.

The donors were included in the validation cohort of 120 subjects, a group kept apart from the roughly 680-subject first cohort. Its CDR3 holds 16 amino acids, cysteine through phenylalanine. The CDR3 DNA has 48 bases and is translated from base 1. Trimming removed 5 bases from V and 1 base from J; the gene matches leave 6 bases unexplained. Via the germline V gene (reference sequence), CDR1 is SEHNR and CDR2 FQNEAQ. Receptor amplification or capture employed the immunoSEQ multiplex PCR assay. In the authors' own workflow: A statistical classification framework was developed to diagnose cytomegalovirus status using the catalog of TCR beta chain sequences. TCRdb took over this immuneACCESS table, retaining in-frame rearrangements with V and J assigned. Such tables are incomplete; in checked studies, under half of the missing clones stem from an unresolved V gene, and the remainder is unexplained. V and J calls and clone size are those listed in that table; D and trimming were worked out from the DNA. This sample gives 150,000 to 200,000 clones in total; about 85% of them show up just once. Of the sample, 16% falls within the top ten clones.

The sequenced sample was PBMCs. This clonotype originated in a man younger than 30 in good health and CMV-seropositive. The chain employs TRBV7-9 and TRBJ2-5, and 11 bases in between align with TRBD2. The CDR3 reads CASSPSSGGLQETQYF. In nucleotide form, the sequence is TGTGCCAGCAGCCCATCTAGCGGGGGGCTCCAAGAGACCCAGTACTTC.